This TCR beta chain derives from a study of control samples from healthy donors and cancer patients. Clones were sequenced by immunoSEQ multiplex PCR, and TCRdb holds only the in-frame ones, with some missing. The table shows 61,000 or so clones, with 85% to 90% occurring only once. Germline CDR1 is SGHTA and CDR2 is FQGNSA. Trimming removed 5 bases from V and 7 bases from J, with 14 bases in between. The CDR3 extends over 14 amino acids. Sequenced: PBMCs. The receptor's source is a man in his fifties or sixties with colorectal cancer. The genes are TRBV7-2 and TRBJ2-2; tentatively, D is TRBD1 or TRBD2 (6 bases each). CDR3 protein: CASSPGGRVGELFF. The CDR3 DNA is TGTGCCAGCAGCCCTGGGGGGCGGGTCGGGGAGCTGTTTTTT.